One sample yielded the 28 T cell receptor beta chains listed below, sequenced in a study of blood T cell repertoires in COVID-19. Measured with immunoSEQ multiplex PCR; TCRdb has only the in-frame clones, and not every one. The data contain more than 200,000 clones, 70% to 90% of them singletons. Sequencing was performed on peripheral blood. The receptor set was obtained from a woman aged 50 to 60 with acute or convalescent COVID-19.

The chain combines TRBV14 with TRBJ1-1; D call uncertain. The CDR3 sequence is 14 residues long. Deletions cut 0 bases from V and 4 bases from J, with 9 bases between. The V gene's germline CDR1 is SGHDN and CDR2 FVKESK. In DNA form, the CDR3 reads TGTGCCAGCAGCCAAGATGTACTGTTCACTGAAGCTTTCTTT. Translated: CASSQDVLFTEAFF. Drawing the rest from reference TRBV14 and TRBJ1-1, the complete variable domain is EAGVTQFPSHSVIEKGQTVTLRCDPISGHDNLYWYRRVMGKEIKFLLHFVKESKQDESGMPNNRFLAERTGGTYSTLKVQPAELEDSGVYFCASSQDVLFTEAFFGQGTRLTVV.

The chain recombines TRBV2 with TRBJ1-2; D ambiguous. The length of the CDR3 is 12 residues. Germline CDR1 and CDR2: SNHLY and FYNNEI. Trimming left V 2 bases short and J 8 bases short, with 9 bases between. This chain's CDR3 is CASSEYPLGYTF. The CDR3 DNA reads as TGTGCCAGCAGTGAATACCCCCTAGGCTACACCTTC.

The chain links TRBV11-2 to TRBJ1-2, with no clear D. The CDR3 is 14 amino acids. The germline CDR1 and CDR2 sequences are SGHAT and FQNNGV. V shed 5 bases and J shed 5 bases, with 15 bases lying between them. The CDR3 nucleotides read TGTGCCAGCAGCCTTGAAAACAGTGGATATGGCTACACCTTC. This codes for CASSLENSGYGYTF.

The genes are TRBV21-1 and TRBJ2-4; the D call of TRBD2 is as the table states it, not checked on the DNA. TRBV21-1 is flagged as a pseudogene. There are 20 residues in the CDR3. The CDR3 nucleotides read TGTGCCAGCAGCAAAGCGCGGAGGCGTAGCGGGAGGGGAGGTAGAAACATTCAGTACTTC. This translates into CASSKARRRSGRGGRNIQYF.

V usage is TRBV5-1 and J usage is TRBJ2-7, with 7 bases identical to TRBD1. Germline V gene data show CDR1 as SGHRS and CDR2 as YFSETQ. Unmatched junction bases numbered 5, after V lost 3 bases and J lost 2 bases. This CDR3 spans 14 amino acids. The CDR3 is CASSSGQITYEQYF. In DNA, the CDR3 is TGCGCCAGCAGCTCGGGACAGATTACCTACGAGCAGTACTTC.

This chain joins TRBV6-1 and TRBJ2-2; 7 nucleotides line up with TRBD1. This CDR3 comprises 16 residues. V lost 4 bases and J lost 1; bases outside the gene matches: 6. Germline values: CDR1 MNHNS, CDR2 SASEGT. The CDR3 coding sequence is TGTGCCAGCAGTGGAGACAGGGTCTGGAACACCGGGGAGCTGTTTTTT. This codes for CASSGDRVWNTGELFF.

The chain has TRBV5-1 and TRBJ2-1; 9 bases line up with TRBD2. V lost 6 bases to trimming and J lost 8 bases; unmatched junction nucleotides: 12. The CDR3 runs 15 residues. Germline CDR1 SGHRS, CDR2 YFSETQ. The CDR3 spells CASTPGVAGVDEQFF. For the CDR3, the DNA is TGCGCCAGCACGCCCGGAGTAGCGGGAGTCGATGAGCAGTTCTTC.

The gene calls are TRBV7-2 and TRBJ2-3, with 8 bases matching TRBD2. CDR3 length: 14 amino acids. Germline V gene data show CDR1 as SGHTA and CDR2 as FQGNSA. V shed 4 bases, J shed 5 bases, and the junction held 5 bases outside the gene matches. The DNA of the CDR3 is TGTGCCAGCAGCTCCGGGGGGGCAGGAGATACGCAGTATTTT. It encodes CASSSGGAGDTQYF.

The chain couples TRBV7-9 to TRBJ2-5; 7 bases align to TRBD1. The CDR3 contains 15 residues. Germline assignment: CDR1 SEHNR and CDR2 FQNEAQ (reference sequence). Trimming took 3 bases from V and 2 from J; bases not matched to a gene: 6. The CDR3, as DNA: TGTGCCAGCAGCTTCGTACAGGGGTGGCAAGAGACCCAGTACTTC. This sequence encodes CASSFVQGWQETQYF.

The chain employs TRBV18 and TRBJ1-1; no firm D call. V was trimmed by 1 base and J by 4 bases, leaving 19 bases between them. The CDR3 sequence is 17 residues long. Germline values: CDR1 KGHSH, CDR2 LQKENI. The CDR3 region has the DNA TGTGCCAGCTCACCACAAATATCGGGAACAATGGGCACTGAAGCTTTCTTT. It is translated as CASSPQISGTMGTEAFF. The complete variable domain, with remaining parts taken from reference TRBV18 and TRBJ1-1, reads NAGVMQNPRHLVRRRGQEARLRCSPMKGHSHVYWYRQLPEEGLKFMVYLQKENIIDESGMPKERFSAEFPKEGPSILRIQQVVRGDSAAYFCASSPQISGTMGTEAFFGQGTRLTVV.

The chain couples TRBV12-3 or TRBV12-4 to TRBJ1-3; unclear D gene. V was clipped by 10 bases and J by 3 bases, with 13 bases between them. The CDR3 is made up of 13 amino acids. The CDR3 region has the DNA TGTGCCATAGATCCGGCAGGTGGAAACACCATATATTTT. Amino acid sequence: CAIDPAGGNTIYF.

CDR3 amino acids: CASSLSGYYGYTF. The DNA of the CDR3 is TGTGCCAGCAGCTTATCCGGGTACTATGGCTACACCTTC. The V gene is TRBV7-9, the J gene TRBJ1-2, with D unresolved. Per the germline V gene, CDR1 is SEHNR and CDR2 is FQNEAQ (reference sequence). CDR3 length equals 13 residues. The V and J ends lost 2 bases and 3 bases respectively, with 7 bases between them.

J is TRBJ2-1 and V is TRBV7-2, with D maybe TRBD1 (6 bases). The CDR3 totals 12 residues. Between the trimmed V and J ends, which lost 5 bases and 11 bases, there was a span of 13 bases. In germline, CDR1 is SGHTA, CDR2 FQGNSA. The CDR3 coding sequence is TGTGCCAGCAGCCAAGACAGGCTTAAGCAGTTCTTC. This sequence encodes CASSQDRLKQFF. Using reference TRBV7-2 and TRBJ2-1 for the parts outside the CDR3, the full variable domain is GAGVSQSPSNKVTEKGKDVELRCDPISGHTALYWYRQSLGQGLEFLIYFQGNSAPDKSGLPSDRFSAERTGGSVSTLTIQRTQQEDSAVYLCASSQDRLKQFFGPGTRLTVL.

The chain combines TRBV24-1 with TRBJ2-1, with 8 positions matching TRBD2. From germline, CDR1 is KGHDR and CDR2 SFDVKD. The CDR3 has 14 residues. J lost 7 bases, V lost 4 bases, and 5 bases had no gene match. DNA for the CDR3: TGTGCCACCAGTGAGGGACTAGAGGGGAATGAGCAGTTCTTC. Translated, it gives CATSEGLEGNEQFF.

The table lists this clone with a count of one. The gene calls are TRBV7-2 and TRBJ2-1, with TRBD2 as a possible D gene (6 bases). V was cut by 6 bases and J by 7 bases, with 19 bases left in between. CDR3 length: 15 residues. Germline loops: CDR1 SGHTA, CDR2 FQGNSA. The CDR3 loop reads CASSSNVAEGNEQFF. The CDR3 DNA reads as TGTGCCAGCAGTTCAAACGTAGCGGAAGGTAATGAGCAGTTCTTC.

The chain joins TRBV7-9 to TRBJ2-3; 9 bases agree with TRBD1. J gave up 8 bases and V 5 bases, and 5 bases lay outside the gene matches. Germline assignment: CDR1 SEHNR and CDR2 FQNEAQ (reference sequence). The CDR3 covers 13 residues. CDR3 bases: TGTGCCAGCAGCCGGACAGGGGCGGCTACGCAGTATTTT. Amino acids: CASSRTGAATQYF.

This chain uses TRBV18 with TRBJ2-7; maybe TRBD2 (6 bases). The length of the CDR3 is 16 residues. The V end was cut by 3 bases, the J end by 2 bases, with 17 bases between. Per germline, CDR1 KGHSH and CDR2 LQKENI. CDR3 in DNA: TGTGCCAGCTCACCGGTCACGGGAGTCGTCCCCTACGAGCAGTACTTC. Encoded protein: CASSPVTGVVPYEQYF. Combining the CDR3 with reference TRBV18 and TRBJ2-7 gives the whole variable domain NAGVMQNPRHLVRRRGQEARLRCSPMKGHSHVYWYRQLPEEGLKFMVYLQKENIIDESGMPKERFSAEFPKEGPSILRIQQVVRGDSAAYFCASSPVTGVVPYEQYFGPGTRLTVT.

This sequence joins TRBV19 and TRBJ1-5; D might be TRBD1 (6 bases). Trimming left V 9 bases short and J 5 bases short, with 26 bases between. Germline V gene data show CDR1 as LNHDA and CDR2 as SQIVND (reference sequence). The CDR3 loop spans 17 amino acids. CDR3 coding DNA: TGTGCCAGCAGTCCCTACCTTATACTGGGACAATATCAGCCCCAGCATTTT. Translating it yields CASSPYLILGQYQPQHF. Combining the CDR3 with reference TRBV19 and TRBJ1-5 gives the whole variable domain DGGITQSPKYLFRKEGQNVTLSCEQNLNHDAMYWYRQDPGQGLRLIYYSQIVNDFQKGDIAEGYSVSREKKESFPLTVTSAQKNPTAFYLCASSPYLILGQYQPQHFGDGTRLSIL.

The chain recombines TRBV6-5 with TRBJ1-5; D might be TRBD1 (6 bases). The germline V gene encodes CDR1 MNHEY and CDR2 SVGAGI. With 6 bases removed from V and 6 bases from J, the gap between germline ends came to 18 bases. This CDR3 contains 15 residues. The CDR3 DNA follows: TGTGCCAGCAGGAGGTCAGGGGATGTAGGTCAGCCCCAGCATTTT. Translated: CASRRSGDVGQPQHF.

This clone was observed a handful of times. V is TRBV5-6 and J is TRBJ1-5; D is uncertain. CDR1 and CDR2 (germline): SGHDT, YYEEEE. The CDR3 is 14 amino acids. Trimming removed 1 base from V and 1 base from J, with 6 bases in between. Here the CDR3 reads CASSLQVSNQPQHF. The DNA for the CDR3 is TGTGCCAGCAGCTTGCAGGTCAGCAATCAGCCCCAGCATTTT.

This sequence joins TRBV10-3 and TRBJ2-5; TRBD2 matches at 7 bases. Germline V CDR1 and CDR2: ENHRY, SYGVKD. Trimming took 0 bases from V and 2 from J; bases not matched to a gene: 6. The CDR3 totals 16 residues. DNA of the CDR3: TGTGCCATCAGTGAGTCAAGCGGGGACCTTCAAGAGACCCAGTACTTC. This sequence encodes CAISESSGDLQETQYF.

This clone is a singleton in its sample. The chain links TRBV3-1 (or the pseudogene TRBV3-2) to TRBJ1-6; no clear D gene. The germline CDR1 and CDR2 sequences are LGHDT and YNNKEL (reference sequence). The CDR3 covers 14 residues. Trimming pared 4 bases from V and 4 bases from J, leaving 8 bases between. CDR3 protein: CASSRQTYNSPLHF. The CDR3, as DNA: TGTGCCAGCAGCCGACAAACTTATAATTCACCCCTCCACTTT.

The rearrangement links TRBV7-2 to TRBJ1-4; a weak D match, TRBD1 (6 bases). CDR1 SGHTA and CDR2 FQGNSA come from the germline V gene. V lost 0 bases and J 0 bases, leaving 11 bases between the germline ends. This CDR3 region has 17 residues. CDR3 sequence: CASSLAPAGATNEKLFF. The CDR3 DNA sequence: TGTGCCAGCAGCTTAGCACCGGCAGGGGCAACTAATGAAAAACTGTTTTTT.

This chain links TRBV29-1 with TRBJ2-2; tentatively, D is TRBD1 (6 bases). Germline CDR1 SQVTM, CDR2 ANQGSEA. Trimming took off 5 bases at V and 4 bases at J, with 17 bases between the two ends. The CDR3 covers 15 residues. CDR3 region: CSVLIQGTRTGELFF. The CDR3 DNA follows: TGCAGCGTTCTGATACAGGGTACTCGCACCGGGGAGCTGTTTTTT.

The V and J genes are TRBV7-9 and TRBJ2-5; 8 bases map to TRBD1. The trim removed 5 bases at V and 5 bases at J, leaving 10 bases unmatched. There are 15 residues in the CDR3. Looked up from germline, CDR1 is SEHNR and CDR2 is FQNEAQ (reference sequence). The CDR3 sequence: CASSLGQGGEETQYF. CDR3 bases: TGTGCCAGCAGCCTTGGACAGGGTGGGGAGGAGACCCAGTACTTC. Full variable domain (remainder filled in from reference TRBV7-9 and TRBJ2-5): DTGVSQNPRHKITKRGQNVTFRCDPISEHNRLYWYRQTLGQGPEFLTYFQNEAQLEKSRLLSDRFSAERPKGSFSTLEIQRTEQGDSAMYLCASSLGQGGEETQYFGPGTRLLVL.

Only one count was recorded for this clone. The chain has TRBV7-2 and TRBJ2-5; 8 nucleotides match TRBD2. Germline V gene sequence: CDR1 SGHTA, CDR2 FQGNSA. The CDR3 consists of 14 residues. V shed 5 bases, J shed 1 base, and the junction held 3 bases outside the gene matches. CDR3 loop: CASSIGLAQETQYF. The CDR3 nucleotides are TGTGCCAGCAGCATAGGACTAGCCCAAGAGACCCAGTACTTC.

This rearrangement joins TRBV3-1 (or the pseudogene TRBV3-2) to TRBJ2-1; 9 bases fit TRBD1. Germline CDR1 and CDR2: LGHDT and YNNKEL (reference sequence). V was clipped by 7 bases and J by 6 bases; unmatched bases: 7. The CDR3 runs 14 residues. This CDR3 reads CASKPGQGRNEQFF. The DNA of the CDR3 is TGTGCCAGCAAACCGGGACAGGGTCGCAATGAGCAGTTCTTC.

J is TRBJ2-3 and V is TRBV7-9; D gene unclear. Germline V gene lookup returns CDR1 SEHNR and CDR2 FQNEAQ (reference sequence). V was shortened by 4 bases and J by 5 bases, with 7 bases between the two germline ends. The CDR3 runs 12 residues. CDR3 nucleotide sequence: TGTGCCAGCAGCTCTAGAGGAGATACGCAGTATTTT. This codes for CASSSRGDTQYF.